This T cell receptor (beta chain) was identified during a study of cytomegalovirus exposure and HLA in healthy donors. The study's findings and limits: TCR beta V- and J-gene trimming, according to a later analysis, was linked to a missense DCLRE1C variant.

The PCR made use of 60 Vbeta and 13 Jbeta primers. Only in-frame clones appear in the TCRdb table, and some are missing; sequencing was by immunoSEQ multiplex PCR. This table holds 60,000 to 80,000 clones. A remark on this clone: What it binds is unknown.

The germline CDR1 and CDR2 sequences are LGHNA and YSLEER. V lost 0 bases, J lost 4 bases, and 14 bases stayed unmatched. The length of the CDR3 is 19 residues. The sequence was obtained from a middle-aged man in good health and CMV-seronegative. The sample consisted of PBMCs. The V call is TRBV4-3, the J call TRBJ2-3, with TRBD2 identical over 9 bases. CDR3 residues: CASSQDPERREGWSDTQYF. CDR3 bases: TGCGCCAGCAGCCAAGATCCCGAGAGGCGGGAGGGGTGGTCAGATACGCAGTATTTT.